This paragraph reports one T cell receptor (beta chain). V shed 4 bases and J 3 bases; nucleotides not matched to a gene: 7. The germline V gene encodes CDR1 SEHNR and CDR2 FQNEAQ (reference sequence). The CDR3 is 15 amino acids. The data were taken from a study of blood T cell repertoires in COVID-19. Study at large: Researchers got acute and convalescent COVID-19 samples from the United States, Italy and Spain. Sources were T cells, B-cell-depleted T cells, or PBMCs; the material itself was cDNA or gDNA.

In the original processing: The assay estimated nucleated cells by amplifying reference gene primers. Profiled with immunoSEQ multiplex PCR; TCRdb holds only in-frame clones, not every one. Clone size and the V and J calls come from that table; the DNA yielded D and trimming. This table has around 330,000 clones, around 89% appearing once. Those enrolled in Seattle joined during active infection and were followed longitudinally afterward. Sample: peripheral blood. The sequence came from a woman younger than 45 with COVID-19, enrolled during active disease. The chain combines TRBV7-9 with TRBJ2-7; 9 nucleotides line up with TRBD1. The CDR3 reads CASSSLTGGGYEQYF. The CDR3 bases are TGTGCCAGCAGCTCATTGACAGGGGGAGGCTACGAGCAGTACTTC.